These 26 T cell receptor beta chains originate from one sample sequenced in a study of control samples from healthy donors and cancer patients. The assay was immunoSEQ multiplex PCR, and TCRdb's table has in-frame clones only and misses some. The data show some 120,000 clones, around 87% seen once. Sequenced sample: blood. These receptors were collected from a man aged 40-55 years in good health.

The chain carries TRBV7-9 and TRBJ2-1, with 8 bases fitting TRBD2. CDR3 length equals 17 residues. Germline-derived CDR1 and CDR2 are SEHNR and FQNEAQ (reference sequence). J was trimmed by 3 bases and V by 1 base; bases with no gene match: 8. CDR3 sequence (DNA): TGTGCCAGCAGCTTAGTCTGGCGGGGGGAGCACTACAATGAGCAGTTCTTC. It translates to CASSLVWRGEHYNEQFF.

This clone was counted a single time. V gene TRBV5-4 combines with J gene TRBJ2-3; no firm D call. The germline V gene encodes CDR1 SGHNT and CDR2 YYREEE (reference sequence). V lost 1 base, J lost 1 base, and 7 bases lay in between. CDR3 length equals 14 residues. CDR3 residues: CASSLRKGTDTQYF. CDR3 sequence (DNA): TGTGCCAGCAGCTTGAGAAAGGGCACAGATACGCAGTATTTT.

The genes are TRBV14 and TRBJ1-2; 7 nucleotides align to TRBD1. CDR3 size: 15 residues. Unmatched junction bases numbered 13, after V lost 5 bases and J lost 7 bases. Germline loops: CDR1 SGHDN, CDR2 FVKESK. The CDR3 protein is CASSLWTGGGPGYTF. In nucleotides, the CDR3 is TGTGCCAGCAGCTTGTGGACAGGCGGCGGTCCTGGCTACACCTTC.

This chain joins TRBV5-1 and TRBJ1-6, with no clear D. This CDR3 contains 12 residues. Germline-derived CDR1 and CDR2 are SGHRS and YFSETQ. The V and J ends lost 2 bases and 8 bases respectively, with 5 bases between them. The CDR3 spells CASSLDYSPLHF. In nucleotides, the CDR3 is TGCGCCAGCAGCTTAGACTATTCACCCCTCCACTTT. The full variable domain, with the rest looked up from reference TRBV5-1 and TRBJ1-6, is KAGVTQTPRYLIKTRGQQVTLSCSPISGHRSVSWYQQTPGQGLQFLFEYFSETQRNKGNFPGRFSGRQFSNSRSEMNVSTLELGDSALYLCASSLDYSPLHFGNGTRLTVT.

The V call is TRBV7-6, the J call TRBJ2-5; D call uncertain. CDR3 size: 15 residues. Germline V CDR1 and CDR2: SGHVS, FNYEAQ. The germline V and J ends were trimmed by 1 base and 2 bases, with 11 bases remaining between them. CDR3: CASSLVRSVQETQYF. CDR3 DNA: TGTGCCAGCAGCTTAGTACGGTCGGTTCAAGAGACCCAGTACTTC.

This rearrangement joins TRBV6-5 to TRBJ1-1; perhaps TRBD1 as D (5 bases). The V gene's germline CDR1 is MNHEY and CDR2 SVGAGI. The V end was cut by 6 bases, the J end by 1 base, with 9 bases between. The CDR3 extends over 13 amino acids. The CDR3 nucleotides are TGTGCCAGCAGCTTACAGGAGAACACTGAAGCTTTCTTT. Translated, it gives CASSLQENTEAFF.

The chain is built from TRBV4-3 and TRBJ2-7, with 9 nucleotides matching TRBD2. The CDR3 covers 14 residues. With V trimmed by 4 bases and J by 3 bases, 4 bases remained unmatched. Germline V gene sequence: CDR1 LGHNA, CDR2 YSLEER. The CDR3 DNA reads TGCGCCAGCAGCCGAGGACTAGCGTACTACGAGCAGTACTTC. Translating gives CASSRGLAYYEQYF.

The chain has TRBV29-1 and TRBJ2-7; the match to TRBD1 covers 9 bases. The germline V gene encodes CDR1 SQVTM and CDR2 ANQGSEA. J lost 4 bases, V lost 7 bases, and 8 bases had no gene match. The CDR3 runs 13 residues. In DNA form, the CDR3 reads TGCAGCGGGATTGGGACAGGGAGATACGAGCAGTACTTC. This sequence encodes CSGIGTGRYEQYF.

The chain joins TRBV3-1 (or the pseudogene TRBV3-2) to TRBJ2-5; 7 bases agree with TRBD1. The V segment lost 6 bases and the J segment 1 base; nucleotides outside the gene matches: 5. The CDR3 sequence is 14 residues long. Germline assignment: CDR1 LGHDT and CDR2 YNNKEL (reference sequence). CDR3 protein: CASSPRQGQETQYF. The CDR3 nucleotides read TGTGCCAGCAGTCCCAGACAGGGCCAAGAGACCCAGTACTTC.

This chain connects TRBV10-2 to TRBJ1-5; 10 positions match TRBD1. The CDR3 totals 14 residues. With 4 bases clipped from V and 6 bases from J, the junction kept 3 bases outside the gene matches. Germline V gene lookup returns CDR1 WSHSY and CDR2 SAAADI. CDR3 sequence: CASSGTGGSQPQHF. In nucleotides, the CDR3 is TGCGCCAGCAGTGGGACAGGGGGTAGTCAGCCCCAGCATTTT.

The chain employs TRBV12-3 or TRBV12-4 and TRBJ1-5; D is uncertain. Trimming shortened V by 8 bases and J by 1 base, and 9 bases separated the two germline ends. This CDR3 has 13 residues. CDR3 sequence (DNA): TGTGCCAGCGGAGAAGAAAGCAATCAGCCCCAGCATTTT. This sequence encodes CASGEESNQPQHF.

The chain recombines TRBV27 with TRBJ1-3, with TRBD1 identical over 9 bases. CDR3 length: 14 residues. Germline loops: CDR1 MNHEY, CDR2 SMNVEV (reference sequence). V lost 5 bases, J lost 4 bases, and 3 bases stayed unmatched. The CDR3 sequence is CASSAGTGGNTIYF. The CDR3 DNA reads as TGTGCCAGCAGTGCCGGGACAGGGGGAAACACCATATATTTT.

The V and J genes are TRBV7-6 and TRBJ1-4; tentative D call: TRBD1 (5 bases). The V end lost 5 bases, the J end lost 3 bases, and 19 bases lay between the germline ends. In germline, CDR1 is SGHVS, CDR2 FNYEAQ. The CDR3 totals 17 residues. The DNA of the CDR3 is TGTGCCAGCAGCACCAGGGCCTCAGACGACGCTAATGAAAAACTGTTTTTT. Its translation is CASSTRASDDANEKLFF.

Of note for this clone: Germline and junction disagree at one end, which may indicate a read error. CDR3 loop: CASSVGDRGSENQYF. The CDR3 region has the DNA TGTGCCAGCAGCGTAGGAGACAGGGGGTCAGAGAACCAGTACTTC. This chain links TRBV9 with TRBJ2-5, with 9 bases fitting TRBD1. This CDR3 region has 15 residues. Germline CDR1 and CDR2: SGDLS and YYNGEE. Combining the CDR3 with reference TRBV9 and TRBJ2-5 gives the whole variable domain DSGVTQTPKHLITATGQRVTLRCSPRSGDLSVYWYQQSLDQGLQFLIQYYNGEERAKGNILERFSAQQFPDLHSELNLSSLELGDSALYFCASSVGDRGSENQYFGPGTRLLVL.

CDR3 protein: CASSPLPHYEQYF. The CDR3 nucleotides read TGTGCCAGCAGCCCGCTCCCGCACTACGAGCAGTACTTC. The rearrangement uses TRBV3-1 (or the pseudogene TRBV3-2) and TRBJ2-7; D gene ambiguous. Trimming took 4 bases from V and 3 from J, leaving 10 bases between them. Germline loops: CDR1 LGHDT, CDR2 YNNKEL (reference sequence). The CDR3 has 13 residues.

This chain joins TRBV18 and TRBJ1-1; D unclear. Germline V gives CDR1 KGHSH, CDR2 LQKENI. The ends were cut back, 1 base at V and 4 bases at J, with 13 bases in the middle. This CDR3 region has 15 residues. CDR3 sequence (DNA): TGTGCCAGCTCACCACGGGCTCAGTGGGGCACTGAAGCTTTCTTT. Residues: CASSPRAQWGTEAFF.

This chain uses TRBV6-5 with TRBJ1-1; no clear D. CDR1 and CDR2 (germline): MNHEY, SVGAGI. Trimming pared 2 bases from V and 1 base from J, leaving 5 bases between. The CDR3 sequence is 13 residues long. The DNA for the CDR3 is TGTGCCAGCAGTTACGGTCCGAACACTGAAGCTTTCTTT. Protein sequence: CASSYGPNTEAFF.

With respect to this clone: One end of the junction is discordant with germline, which a read error may explain. V usage is TRBV18 and J usage is TRBJ1-3, with D possibly matching TRBD1 (6 bases). CDR1 and CDR2 from the germline V gene are KGHSH and LQKENI. The CDR3 runs 16 residues. CDR3 in amino acids: CASSPQGLTSGNTIYF. CDR3 DNA: TGTGCCAGCTCGCCACAGGGACTGACCTCTGGAAACACCATATATTTT.

This chain links TRBV7-7 with TRBJ2-7, with D uncertain. Germline V lookup: CDR1 SSHAT, CDR2 FNYEAQ (reference sequence). The CDR3 runs to 13 residues. With 3 bases removed from V and 0 bases from J, the gap between germline ends came to 6 bases. CDR3 nucleotides: TGTGCCAGCAGCTTGGGGTTCTCCTACGAGCAGTACTTC. The encoded protein is CASSLGFSYEQYF.

The chain joins TRBV19 to TRBJ2-5; no reliable D call. The CDR3 is 15 amino acids. Germline-derived CDR1 and CDR2 are LNHDA and SQIVND (reference sequence). V was shortened by 7 bases and J by 2 bases, with 17 bases between the two germline ends. CDR3 in DNA: TGTGCCAGTACCCCTCATTTGCAGGCTCAAGAGACCCAGTACTTC. Translation gives CASTPHLQAQETQYF. The entire variable domain, with the rest obtained from reference TRBV19 and TRBJ2-5, is as follows: DGGITQSPKYLFRKEGQNVTLSCEQNLNHDAMYWYRQDPGQGLRLIYYSQIVNDFQKGDIAEGYSVSREKKESFPLTVTSAQKNPTAFYLCASTPHLQAQETQYFGPGTRLLVL.

The rearrangement links TRBV19 to TRBJ1-5, with D unresolved. This CDR3 region has 15 residues. V was clipped by 2 bases and J by 8 bases, with 16 bases between them. The V gene's germline CDR1 is LNHDA and CDR2 SQIVND (reference sequence). In DNA form, the CDR3 reads TGTGCCAGTAGTATATACCCTGACGCGAGGAAGCCCCAGCATTTT. This encodes CASSIYPDARKPQHF.

The rearrangement joins TRBV10-3 to TRBJ2-3, with 10 bases lining up with TRBD2. CDR3 length: 17 residues. The germline CDR1 and CDR2 sequences are ENHRY and SYGVKD. J gave up 1 base and V 5 bases, and 9 bases lay outside the gene matches. The CDR3 DNA reads as TGTGCCATCAGTTCTCCGCTAGCGGGGGCGCGCACAGATACGCAGTATTTT. Translated, it gives CAISSPLAGARTDTQYF.

The J gene is TRBJ2-7, the V gene TRBV6-4; 9 bases fit TRBD1. J was trimmed by 4 bases and V by 0 bases; bases with no gene match: 4. This CDR3 spans 15 amino acids. Germline CDR1 MRHNA, CDR2 SNTAGT. The CDR3 here is CASSDSDRGGYEQYF. Written as DNA, the CDR3 is TGTGCCAGCAGTGACTCAGACAGGGGGGGGTACGAGCAGTACTTC.

This sequence joins TRBV25-1 and TRBJ2-5; TRBD1 might be the D (6 bases). Trimming left V 3 bases short and J 1 base short, with 15 bases between. The germline V gene has CDR1 MGHDK and CDR2 SYGVNS. This CDR3 comprises 16 residues. The CDR3 DNA is TGTGCCAGCAGTGACCTGGGACATCGACCCCAAGAGACCCAGTACTTC. Its translation is CASSDLGHRPQETQYF.

The CDR3 loop is CASSPGLADQETQYF. The CDR3 coding sequence is TGTGCCAGCAGCCCGGGACTAGCGGATCAAGAGACCCAGTACTTC. This chain connects TRBV6-2 or TRBV6-3 to TRBJ2-5, with 11 nucleotides matching TRBD2. Germline CDR1 reads MNHEY; CDR2 reads SVGEGT. V gave up 6 bases and J gave up 2 bases; unmatched junction bases: 5. The CDR3 loop spans 15 amino acids.

The chain employs TRBV19 and TRBJ2-3, with D possibly matching TRBD2 (5 bases). This CDR3 is built from 14 residues. Trimming left V 4 bases short and J 6 bases short, with 14 bases between. CDR1 and CDR2 from the germline V gene are LNHDA and SQIVND (reference sequence). In nucleotides, the CDR3 is TGTGCCAGTAGTACTAGCTACGCTTACGATACGCAGTATTTT. Translation: CASSTSYAYDTQYF.